This TCR beta chain came from a study of blood T cell repertoires in COVID-19. In the study overall: Samples taken during acute and convalescent COVID-19 were collected in the United States, Italy and Spain. T cells, B-cell-depleted T cells, or PBMCs supplied cDNA or gDNA.

Followed longitudinally, the Seattle patients had been enrolled during active infection. This CDR3 region has 15 residues. Looked up from germline, CDR1 is SGHNT and CDR2 is YYREEE (reference sequence). Trimming removed 5 bases from V and 3 bases from J; junction bases left unmatched: 6. How the authors handled the data: Reference gene primer amplification in the assay estimated nucleated cell counts. Assay: immunoSEQ multiplex PCR; the TCRdb copy retains only in-frame clones and omits some. From that table come the V and J calls and clone size; the DNA was used to work out D and trimming. The data show 150,000 to 200,000 clones, roughly three quarters seen once.

This chain joins TRBV5-4 and TRBJ2-1, with TRBD2 identical over 9 bases. What was sequenced was peripheral blood. The origin of this receptor is a woman aged 35 to 49 with COVID-19, enrolled during active disease. The DNA for the CDR3 is TGTGCCAGCAGTTTCCGACTAGCGGACTACAATGAGCAGTTCTTC. Amino acid sequence: CASSFRLADYNEQFF.